A selection of T cell receptor beta chains follows, all from one sample in a study of graft-versus-host responses after intestinal transplantation. The antigens of these receptors remain unknown. The protocol was immunoSEQ multiplex PCR, while the TCRdb copy is restricted to in-frame clones and leaves out a portion. The data hold some 38,000 clones, with roughly 92% observed a single time. Specimen: unstimulated CD8+ T cells sorted from spleen or lymph node cells, collected before transplant. The receptors derive from a human donor who was the organ donor for an intestinal transplant. Each CDR3 is given with its conserved first and last residue. The D gene is left open where the match is weak. Clone sizes are given selectively: once, few, many, or a class where the clone is expanded.

>TRBJ2-1|TRBV9|-|TRBD2
TGTGCCAGCAGCGTAGACCTAGCGGTGGACGGTGAGCAGTTCTTC
CASSVDLAVDGEQFF
>TRBJ2-1|TRBV7-9|-|TRBD2
TGTGCCAGCAGCTCCTGGCCGGGACTAGCGAGTTTCGGTGAGCAGTTCTTC
CASSSWPGLASFGEQFF
>TRBJ2-5|TRBV4-3|-|TRBD2
TGCGCCAGCAGCCAAGGACCGGTGGAACCGGGACTAGCGGGAGGGCTGGAGACCCAGTACTTC
CASSQGPVEPGLAGGLETQYF
>TRBJ2-7|TRBV28|large|TRBD2
TGTGCCAGCAGTTTGGGACTAGCCTACGAGCAGTACTTC
CASSLGLAYEQYF
>TRBJ2-3|TRBV28|-|-
TGTGCCAGCAGTTCGTACCAACAGGGTTTTTGGGGCACAGATACGCAGTATTTT
CASSSYQQGFWGTDTQYF
>TRBJ2-7|TRBV25-1|-|-
TGTGCCAGCAGCGCCCAGGCGTACGAGCAGTACTTC
CASSAQAYEQYF
>TRBJ2-7|TRBV6-5|-|TRBD1
TGTGCCAGCAGTTTCCTAGGACAGGGGGCGCCTTACGAGCAGTACTTC
CASSFLGQGAPYEQYF
>TRBJ2-6|TRBV4-1|once|-
TGCGCCAGCAGCCAAGACTTGGCCAACGTCCTGACTTTC
CASSQDLANVLTF
>TRBJ2-3|TRBV27|-|TRBD2
TGTGCCAGCAGTTTTGTTGGGCGGGAGGGTCCAGATACGCAGTATTTT
CASSFVGREGPDTQYF
>TRBJ1-6|TRBV10-2|-|TRBD1
TGCGCCAGCAGTGAAAGGGGACAGGGTGGACATAATTCACCCCTCCACTTT
CASSERGQGGHNSPLHF
>TRBJ1-5|TRBV15|-|TRBD1
TGTGCCACCAGCAGGGTACAGGGGGCTGGACAGCCCCAGCATTTT
CATSRVQGAGQPQHF
>TRBJ2-1|TRBV25-1|-|-
TGTGCCAGCGCGGCGGGAAGTGAGCAGTTCTTC
CASAAGSEQFF
>TRBJ1-6|TRBV28|-|-
TGTGCCAGCAGTTTGGGGGGGAATAATTCACCCCTCCACTTT
CASSLGGNNSPLHF
>TRBJ2-3|TRBV4-1|-|TRBD2
TGCGCCAGCAGCTTCCTAGCGGGAGTAGTCACAGATACGCAGTATTTT
CASSFLAGVVTDTQYF
>TRBJ2-5|TRBV4-1|-|-
TGCGCCAGCAGCCAGTACGTCCCGTTCCAAGAGACCCAGTACTTC
CASSQYVPFQETQYF
>TRBJ1-1|TRBV5-5|-|-
TGTGCCAGCAGCTGGGGGCCCACGAACACTGAAGCTTTCTTT
CASSWGPTNTEAFF
>TRBJ1-5|TRBV6-4|-|-
TGTGCCAGCAGTGATGAACCCGGGTGGCCCCAGCATTTT
CASSDEPGWPQHF
>TRBJ2-1|TRBV11-3|-|TRBD2
TGTGCCAGCAGCTTAGAGGATGGACTAGCGGGAGGATACAATGAGCAGTTCTTC
CASSLEDGLAGGYNEQFF
>TRBJ2-7|TRBV28|once|TRBD1
TGTGCCAGCAGTTCTCACAGGGGGTCGGATATTGGCTTAGCCTACGAGCAGTACTTC
CASSSHRGSDIGLAYEQYF
>TRBJ2-3|TRBV27|-|-
TGTGCCAGCCAACTGGGAGCTAGCACAGATACGCAGTATTTT
CASQLGASTDTQYF
>TRBJ2-7|TRBV7-9|-|-
TGTGCCAGCAGCTTTAATGAGGCCCCCGGGGACGAGCAGTACTTC
CASSFNEAPGDEQYF
>TRBJ2-1|TRBV27|-|-
TGTGCCAGCAGTTTCGTGGGCTATGAGCAGTTCTTC
CASSFVGYEQFF
>TRBJ2-3|TRBV6-5|-|TRBD1
TGTGCCAGCAGTTATGGGACAGCAGATACGCAGTATTTT
CASSYGTADTQYF
>TRBJ2-2|TRBV30|-|TRBD1
TGTGCCTGGACAGGGGGCACCGGGGAGCTGTTTTTT
CAWTGGTGELFF
>TRBJ2-7|TRBV4-1|-|-
TGCGCCAGCAGCCAAGTCCGGGACACAACCTCCTACGAGCAGTACTTC
CASSQVRDTTSYEQYF
>TRBJ1-2|TRBV6-5|-|TRBD1
TGTGCCAGCAGTTACCTAGGGACAGTCTATGGCTACACCTTC
CASSYLGTVYGYTF
>TRBJ1-1|TRBV7-8|-|-
TGTGCCAGCAGCCAGCTTGGAGGCTCCGACGCGGACACTGAAGCTTTCTTT
CASSQLGGSDADTEAFF
>TRBJ1-1|TRBV4-2|once|-
TGTGCCAGCAGCCAAGATTACGGGGGTACTGAAGCTTTCTTT
CASSQDYGGTEAFF
>TRBJ2-1|TRBV28|-|TRBD1
TGTGCCAGCAGTCCCAGGGGGCCGGCCTACAATGAGCAGTTCTTC
CASSPRGPAYNEQFF
>TRBJ2-1|TRBV4-3|-|TRBD1
TGCGCCAGCAGCCAGAACAACCTACCGGGACAGCTTGGGAATGAGCAGTTCTTC
CASSQNNLPGQLGNEQFF
>TRBJ1-1|TRBV6-5|-|-
TGTGCCAGCAGTTACTCGCTGAACACTGAAGCTTTCTTT
CASSYSLNTEAFF
>TRBJ2-7|TRBV6-1|-|TRBD2
TGTGCCAGCAGTGAAGTGGCGGGAGGGCCCTACGAGCAGTACTTC
CASSEVAGGPYEQYF
>TRBJ1-2|TRBV7-4|-|-
TGTGCCAGCAGCCAGGGGCTGAACTATGGCTACACCTTC
CASSQGLNYGYTF
>TRBJ1-5|TRBV15|once|-
TGTGCCACCAGCAGAGATGGGTCGGATCTAAATCAGCCCCAGCATTTT
CATSRDGSDLNQPQHF
>TRBJ1-4|TRBV9|-|-
TGTGCCAGCAGCGTAGGTGGAGGGTCCGAAAAACTGTTTTTT
CASSVGGGSEKLFF
>TRBJ2-1|TRBV4-1|-|-
TGCGCCAGCAGCCACTGGGGGGAGGATGAGCAGTTCTTC
CASSHWGEDEQFF
>TRBJ1-3|TRBV7-2|-|TRBD1
TGTGCCAGCAGCTTAGAGACAGGGAAGGGAGGAAACACCATATATTTT
CASSLETGKGGNTIYF
>TRBJ2-3|TRBV27|-|TRBD2
TGTGCCAGCAGCCAAGGTCTAGCGGGAGGGCAGTTGACAGATACGCAGTATTTT
CASSQGLAGGQLTDTQYF
>TRBJ2-1|TRBV9|-|-
TGTGCCAGCAGCCCGACTAGGGGTTCTCTGGGGATATACAATGAGCAGTTCTTC
CASSPTRGSLGIYNEQFF
>TRBJ2-7|TRBV28|-|TRBD2
TGTGCCAGCAGTTTTCTACTAGCGGGCCTTTACGAGCAGTACTTC
CASSFLLAGLYEQYF
>TRBJ2-3|TRBV7-9|-|TRBD1
TGTGCCAGCAGCTCCTGGGGGGACAGGGGCACAGATACGCAGTATTTT
CASSSWGDRGTDTQYF
>TRBJ2-1|TRBV5-1|-|TRBD1
TGCGCCAGCAGTTTGACAGGGGGCTCCTACAATGAGCAGTTCTTC
CASSLTGGSYNEQFF
>TRBJ2-6|TRBV5-6|-|TRBD2
TGTGCCAGCAGCTTGGCCCAGCGGGAGTTTGTTTCTGGGGCCAACGTCCTGACTTTC
CASSLAQREFVSGANVLTF
>TRBJ1-1|TRBV5-4|once|-
TGTGCCAGCAGCTTGGGGGATACTGAAGCTTTCTTT
CASSLGDTEAFF
>TRBJ2-7|TRBV10-3|-|-
TGTGCCATCAGTCCCCCTAGTAACGAGCAGTACTTC
CAISPPSNEQYF
>TRBJ2-7|TRBV6-9|-|-
TGTGCCAGCAGTGAAGAAGCGACCTACGAGCAGTACTTC
CASSEEATYEQYF
>TRBJ2-4|TRBV19|once|-
TGTGCCAGTAGCCCAGGGGGGTTAAACATTCAGTACTTC
CASSPGGLNIQYF
>TRBJ2-1|TRBV6-4|-|TRBD2
TGTGCCAGCAGTGACTCTCGCGGGAGGGCCCACAATGAGCAGTTCTTC
CASSDSRGRAHNEQFF